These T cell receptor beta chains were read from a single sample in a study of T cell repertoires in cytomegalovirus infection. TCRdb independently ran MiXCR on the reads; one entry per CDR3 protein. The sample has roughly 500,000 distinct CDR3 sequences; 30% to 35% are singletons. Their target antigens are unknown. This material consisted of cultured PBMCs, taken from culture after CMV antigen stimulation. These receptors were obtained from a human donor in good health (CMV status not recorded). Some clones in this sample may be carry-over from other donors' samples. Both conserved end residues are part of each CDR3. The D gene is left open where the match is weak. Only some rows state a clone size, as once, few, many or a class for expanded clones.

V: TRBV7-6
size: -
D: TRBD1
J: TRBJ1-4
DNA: TGTGCCAGCAGCCCCTCGACAGGGGGTAATGAAAAACTGTTTTTT
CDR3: CASSPSTGGNEKLFF

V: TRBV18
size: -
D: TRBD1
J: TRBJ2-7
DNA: TGTGCCAGCTCAACCCTGGGACAGAGCTACGAGCAGTACTTC
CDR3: CASSTLGQSYEQYF

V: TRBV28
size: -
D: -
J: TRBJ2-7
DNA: TGTGCCAGCAGCCAACGTAGCAGGAGCTCCTACGAGCAGTACTTC
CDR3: CASSQRSRSSYEQYF

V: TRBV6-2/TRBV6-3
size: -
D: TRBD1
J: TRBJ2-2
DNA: TGTGCCAGCAACCCGGACAGGGGGCGCGGTTTGACCGGGGAGCTGTTTTTT
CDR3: CASNPDRGRGLTGELFF

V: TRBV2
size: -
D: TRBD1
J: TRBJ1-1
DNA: TGTGCCAGCAGTGAAGGGACAGGAAACACTGAAGCTTTCTTT
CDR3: CASSEGTGNTEAFF

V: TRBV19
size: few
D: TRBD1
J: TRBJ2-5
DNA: TGTGCCAGTAGTGTTGCCGGGACAGGGTGGTTGTCTGGCCAAGAGACCCAGTACTTC
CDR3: CASSVAGTGWLSGQETQYF

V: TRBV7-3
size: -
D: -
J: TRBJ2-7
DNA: TGTGCCAGCAGCTCGTTCGGGGGAGAGCAGTACTTC
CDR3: CASSSFGGEQYF

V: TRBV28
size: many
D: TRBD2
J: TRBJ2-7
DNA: TGTGCCAGCAGCCCAACTAGCGGGTGGTACGAGCAGTACTTC
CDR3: CASSPTSGWYEQYF

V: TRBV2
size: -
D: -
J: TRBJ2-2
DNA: TGTGCCAACCGGGACGCCGGGCCGAACACCGGGGAGCTGTTTTTT
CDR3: CANRDAGPNTGELFF

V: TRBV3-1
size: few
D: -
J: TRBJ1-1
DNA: TGTGCCAGCAGCCCCACAGGGAGTACTGAAGCTTTCTTT
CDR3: CASSPTGSTEAFF

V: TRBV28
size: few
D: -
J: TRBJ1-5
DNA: TGTGCCAGCCAAGGGTCAGGGCCTAGCAATCAGCCCCAGCATTTT
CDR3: CASQGSGPSNQPQHF

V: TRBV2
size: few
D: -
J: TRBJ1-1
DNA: TGTGCCAGCAGTGAATTGGGCACTGAAGCTTTCTTT
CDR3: CASSELGTEAFF

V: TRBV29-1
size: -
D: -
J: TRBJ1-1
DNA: TGCAGCGTTAAAAAGGGAGGCAGTGACACTGAAGCTTTCTTT
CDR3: CSVKKGGSDTEAFF

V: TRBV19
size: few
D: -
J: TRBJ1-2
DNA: TGTGCCAGTAGTATCCTCTCAGGAGGGGTTAACTATGGCTACACCTTC
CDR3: CASSILSGGVNYGYTF

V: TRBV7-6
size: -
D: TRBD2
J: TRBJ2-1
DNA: TGTGCCAGCAGTACCAGCGGGGGGGATTACAATGAGCAGTTCTTC
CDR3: CASSTSGGDYNEQFF

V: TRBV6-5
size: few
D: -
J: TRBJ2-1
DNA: TGTGCCAGCACCCCAGCCGGGACTCTCTACAATGAGCAGTTCTTC
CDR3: CASTPAGTLYNEQFF

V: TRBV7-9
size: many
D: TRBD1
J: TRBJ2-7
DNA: TGTGCCAGCTCCTGGCCCTCACAGGGGAATGACGAGCAGTACTTC
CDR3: CASSWPSQGNDEQYF

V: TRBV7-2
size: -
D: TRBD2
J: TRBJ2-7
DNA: TGTGCCAGCAGCCCCGGGACTAGCTTCTACGAGCAGTACTTC
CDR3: CASSPGTSFYEQYF

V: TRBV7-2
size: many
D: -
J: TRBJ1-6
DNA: TGTGCCAGCAGCTTGGACAGCCTTAACACCCTCCACTTT
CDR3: CASSLDSLNTLHF

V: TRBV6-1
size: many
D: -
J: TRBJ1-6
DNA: TGTGCCAGCAGTGAAGGGAGGGGAAGGCTCGAAGGATCACCCCTCCACTTT
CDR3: CASSEGRGRLEGSPLHF

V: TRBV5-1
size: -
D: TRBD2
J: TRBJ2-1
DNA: TGCGCCAGCGCGGGGACTAGCGGTTTGGTTCAGTATGAGCAGTTCTTC
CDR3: CASAGTSGLVQYEQFF

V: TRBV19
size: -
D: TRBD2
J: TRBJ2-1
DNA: TGTGCCAGTAGTAGCAGGGAGGGAAATGAGCAGTTCTTC
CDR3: CASSSREGNEQFF

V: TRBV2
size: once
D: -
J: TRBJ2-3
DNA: TGTGCCAGCAGGCGGACTTATAGCACAGATACGCAGTATTTT
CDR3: CASRRTYSTDTQYF

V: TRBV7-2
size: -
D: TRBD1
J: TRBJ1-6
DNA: TGTGCCAGCAGCGGACAGGGGGGTTCACCCCTCCACTTT
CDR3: CASSGQGGSPLHF

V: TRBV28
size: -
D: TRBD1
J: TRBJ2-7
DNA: TGTGCCAGCAGCACCGGGACAGTCCTATACGAGCAGTACTTC
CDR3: CASSTGTVLYEQYF

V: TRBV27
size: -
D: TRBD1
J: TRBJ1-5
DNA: TGTGCCAGCAGTTTGACAGGGGGACGCAATCAGCCCCAGCATTTT
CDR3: CASSLTGGRNQPQHF

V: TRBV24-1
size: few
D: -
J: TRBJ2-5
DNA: TGTGCCACCAGTGAATGGACACCCGGGGGAGAGACCCAGTACTTC
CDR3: CATSEWTPGGETQYF

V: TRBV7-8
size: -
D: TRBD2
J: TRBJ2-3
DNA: TGTGCCAGCAGCCCCACCAGACTAGCGGGATTGACAGATACGCAGTATTTT
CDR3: CASSPTRLAGLTDTQYF

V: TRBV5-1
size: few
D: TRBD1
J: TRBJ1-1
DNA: TGCGCCAGCAGCTTGAGACAGGGGATGGCTGAAGCTTTCTTT
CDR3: CASSLRQGMAEAFF

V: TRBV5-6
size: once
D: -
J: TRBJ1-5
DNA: TGTGCCAGCACTCGAGGGGGGAATCAGCCCCAGCATTTT
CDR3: CASTRGGNQPQHF

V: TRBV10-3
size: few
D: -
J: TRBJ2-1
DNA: TGTGCCATCAGTCAAGGGGGTCTGGGCTACAATGAGCAGTTCTTC
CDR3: CAISQGGLGYNEQFF

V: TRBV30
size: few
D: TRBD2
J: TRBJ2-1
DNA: TGTGCCTGGAGTAAAAGGGGTTTCGGGGACTACACGTACAATGAGCAGTTCTTC
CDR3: CAWSKRGFGDYTYNEQFF

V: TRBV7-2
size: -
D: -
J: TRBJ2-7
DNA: TGTGCCAGCAGCCAAACCGGGGGAGGAGGGGACGAGCAGTACTTC
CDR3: CASSQTGGGGDEQYF

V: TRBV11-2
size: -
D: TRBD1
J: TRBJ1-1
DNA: TGTGCCAGCAGTTGGGACAGGGGTGTTAACACTGAAGCTTTCTTT
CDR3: CASSWDRGVNTEAFF

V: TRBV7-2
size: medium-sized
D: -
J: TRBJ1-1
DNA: TGTGCCAGCAGCTTATACAGACCGAACACTGAAGCTTTCTTT
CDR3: CASSLYRPNTEAFF

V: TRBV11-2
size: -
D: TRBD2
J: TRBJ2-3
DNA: TGTGCCAGCAGATGGAGCGGGAGGAACACAGATACGCAGTATTTT
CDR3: CASRWSGRNTDTQYF

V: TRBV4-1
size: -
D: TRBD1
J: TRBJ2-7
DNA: TGCGCCAGCAGCCCGAGACCGGGGACAGTCTCCTACGAGCAGTACTTC
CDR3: CASSPRPGTVSYEQYF

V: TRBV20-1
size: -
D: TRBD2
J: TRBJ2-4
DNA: TGCAGTGCCGAGGGTAGCGGGAGGGCTTCGGTCCGGAACATTCAGTACTTC
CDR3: CSAEGSGRASVRNIQYF

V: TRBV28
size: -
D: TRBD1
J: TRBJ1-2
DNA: TGTGCCAGCAGTTTACAGGACAGGGTTTACTATGGCTACACCTTC
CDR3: CASSLQDRVYYGYTF

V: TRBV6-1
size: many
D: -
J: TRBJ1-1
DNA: TGTGCCAGCAGTCTACAGGGCCGAGCTTTCTTT
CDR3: CASSLQGRAFF

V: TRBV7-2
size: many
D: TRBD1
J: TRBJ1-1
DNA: TGTGCCAGCAGCCCACCGGACAGGGTCGCGGTTGGGAACACTGAAGCTTTCTTT
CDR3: CASSPPDRVAVGNTEAFF

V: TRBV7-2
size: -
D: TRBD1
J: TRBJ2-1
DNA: TGTGCCAGCAGCCCCTGGGGACAGGGCTACTACAATGAGCAGTTCTTC
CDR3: CASSPWGQGYYNEQFF

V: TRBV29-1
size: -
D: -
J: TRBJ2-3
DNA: TGCAGCGTCGGCGACAATACGCAGTATTTT
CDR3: CSVGDNTQYF

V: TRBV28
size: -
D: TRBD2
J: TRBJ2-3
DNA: TGTGCCAGCCACCTAGCGGGTGTACCTAGCACAGATACGCAGTATTTT
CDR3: CASHLAGVPSTDTQYF

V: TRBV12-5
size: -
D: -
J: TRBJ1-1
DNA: TGTGCTAGTGGTTTGAACAATGTGAGAACTGAAGCTTTCTTT
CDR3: CASGLNNVRTEAFF

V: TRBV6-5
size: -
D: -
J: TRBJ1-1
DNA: TGTGCCAGCAGATCTTCCGGGATTGAAGCTTTCTTT
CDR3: CASRSSGIEAFF

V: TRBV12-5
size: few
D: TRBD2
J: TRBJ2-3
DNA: TGTGCTAGTGGTACGGGACTAGCGAGAAGCACAGATACGCAGTATTTT
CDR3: CASGTGLARSTDTQYF

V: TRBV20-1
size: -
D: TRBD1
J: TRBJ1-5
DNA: TGCAGTGCTATAGGCCCGGGACAGCTAAATCAGCCCCAGCATTTT
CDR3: CSAIGPGQLNQPQHF

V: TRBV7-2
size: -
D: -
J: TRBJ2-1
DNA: TGTGCCAGCAGCTCCCCGTTCAATGAGCAGTTCTTC
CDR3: CASSSPFNEQFF

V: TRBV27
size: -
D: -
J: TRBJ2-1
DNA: TGTGCCATCCCAAACTCCTCCCTACCTACCTTCTTC
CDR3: CAIPNSSLPTFF

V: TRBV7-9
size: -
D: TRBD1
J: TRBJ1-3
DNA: TGTGCCAGCAGCTTAGAGGGGGGACAGGAGAAGAGCTCTGGAAACACCATATATTTT
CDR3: CASSLEGGQEKSSGNTIYF

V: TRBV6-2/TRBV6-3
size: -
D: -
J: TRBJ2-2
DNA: TGTGCCAGCAGTCCATATACGGGGCCAACCGGGGAGCTGTTTTTT
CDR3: CASSPYTGPTGELFF

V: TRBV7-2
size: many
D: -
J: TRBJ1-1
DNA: TGTGCCAGCAGCTTAGGGCCTTTGGGAACTGAAGCTTTCTTT
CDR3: CASSLGPLGTEAFF

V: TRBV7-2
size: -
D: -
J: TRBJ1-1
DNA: TGTGCCAGCACCTGGGGCTTTGAAGCTTTCTTT
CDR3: CASTWGFEAFF

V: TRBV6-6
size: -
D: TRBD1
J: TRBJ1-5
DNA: TGTGCCAGCAGCCCTGACAGGGGGAGGTGGAGTCAGCCCCAGCATTTT
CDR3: CASSPDRGRWSQPQHF